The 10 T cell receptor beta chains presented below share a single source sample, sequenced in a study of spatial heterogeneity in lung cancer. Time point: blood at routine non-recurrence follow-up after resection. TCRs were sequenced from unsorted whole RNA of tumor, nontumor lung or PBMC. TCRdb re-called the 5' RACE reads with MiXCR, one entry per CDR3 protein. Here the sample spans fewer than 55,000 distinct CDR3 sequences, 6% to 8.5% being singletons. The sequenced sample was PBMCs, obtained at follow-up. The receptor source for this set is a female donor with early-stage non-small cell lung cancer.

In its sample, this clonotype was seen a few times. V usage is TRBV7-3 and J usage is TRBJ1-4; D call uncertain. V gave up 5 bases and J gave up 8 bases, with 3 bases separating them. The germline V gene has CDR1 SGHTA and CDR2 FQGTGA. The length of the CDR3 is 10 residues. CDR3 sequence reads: CASSQEKLFF. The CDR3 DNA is TGTGCCAGCAGCCAAGAAAAACTGTTTTTT. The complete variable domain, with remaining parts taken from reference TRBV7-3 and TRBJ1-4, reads GAGVSQTPSNKVTEKGKYVELRCDPISGHTALYWYRQSLGQGPEFLIYFQGTGAADDSGLPNDRFFAVRPEGSVSTLKIQRTERGDSAVYLCASSQEKLFFGSGTQLSVL.

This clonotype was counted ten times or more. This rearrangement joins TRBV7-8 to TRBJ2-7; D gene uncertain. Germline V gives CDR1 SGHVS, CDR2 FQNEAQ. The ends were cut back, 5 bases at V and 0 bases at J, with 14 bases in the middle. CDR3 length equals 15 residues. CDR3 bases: TGTGCCAGCAGCCCCCGCCCCTCTAGCTCCTACGAGCAGTACTTC. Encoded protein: CASSPRPSSSYEQYF.

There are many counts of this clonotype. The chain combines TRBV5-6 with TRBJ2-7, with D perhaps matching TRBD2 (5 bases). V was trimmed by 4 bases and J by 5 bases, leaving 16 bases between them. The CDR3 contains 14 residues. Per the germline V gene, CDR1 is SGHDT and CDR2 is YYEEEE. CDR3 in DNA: TGTGCCAGCAGCGACTACTCCCGGGTGCACGAGCAGTACTTC. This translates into CASSDYSRVHEQYF.

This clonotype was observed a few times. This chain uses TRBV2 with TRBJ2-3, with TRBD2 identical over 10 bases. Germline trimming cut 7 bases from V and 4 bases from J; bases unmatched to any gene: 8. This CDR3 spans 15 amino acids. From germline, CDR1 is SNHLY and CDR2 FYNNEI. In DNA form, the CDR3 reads TGTGCCAGCAATCAAGCGGGGGGGAGGGCAGATACGCAGTATTTT. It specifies CASNQAGGRADTQYF.

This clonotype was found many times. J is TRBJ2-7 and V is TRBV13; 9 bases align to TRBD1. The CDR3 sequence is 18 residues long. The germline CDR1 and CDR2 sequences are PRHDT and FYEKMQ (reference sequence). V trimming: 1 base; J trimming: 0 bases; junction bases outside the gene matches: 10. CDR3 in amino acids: CASSLDTGGFLSSYEQYF. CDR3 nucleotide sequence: TGTGCCAGCAGCTTAGACACAGGGGGCTTTCTTTCCTCCTACGAGCAGTACTTC.

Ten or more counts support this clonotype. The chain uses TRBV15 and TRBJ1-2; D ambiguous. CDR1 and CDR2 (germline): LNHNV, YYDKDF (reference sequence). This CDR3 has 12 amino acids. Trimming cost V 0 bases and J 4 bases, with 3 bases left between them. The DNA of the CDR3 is TGTGCCACCAGCAGAGACTTCTATGGCTACACCTTC. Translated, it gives CATSRDFYGYTF. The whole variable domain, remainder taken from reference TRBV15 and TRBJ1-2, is DAMVIQNPRYQVTQFGKPVTLSCSQTLNHNVMYWYQQKSSQAPKLLFHYYDKDFNNEADTPDNFQSRRPNTSFCFLDIRSPGLGDTAMYLCATSRDFYGYTFGSGTRLTVV.

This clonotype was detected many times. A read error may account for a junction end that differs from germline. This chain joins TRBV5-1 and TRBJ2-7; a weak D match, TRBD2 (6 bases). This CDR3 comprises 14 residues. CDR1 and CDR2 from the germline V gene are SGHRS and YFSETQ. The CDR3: CASSLSGGTYEQYF. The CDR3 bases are TGTGCCAGCAGTCTCTCCGGGGGTACCTACGAGCAGTACTTC.

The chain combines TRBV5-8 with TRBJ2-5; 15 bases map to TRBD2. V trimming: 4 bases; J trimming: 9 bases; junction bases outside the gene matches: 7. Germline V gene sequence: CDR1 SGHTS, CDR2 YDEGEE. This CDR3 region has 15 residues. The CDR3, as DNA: TGTGCCAGCAGCCTGGGACTAGCGGGGGGCTTCGCCCAGTACTTC. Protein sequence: CASSLGLAGGFAQYF.

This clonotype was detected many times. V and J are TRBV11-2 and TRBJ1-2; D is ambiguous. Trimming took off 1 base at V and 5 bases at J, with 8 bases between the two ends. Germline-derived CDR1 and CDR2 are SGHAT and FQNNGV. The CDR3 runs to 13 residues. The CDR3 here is CASSLGFFYGYTF. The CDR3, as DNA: TGTGCCAGCAGCTTAGGTTTCTTTTATGGCTACACCTTC.

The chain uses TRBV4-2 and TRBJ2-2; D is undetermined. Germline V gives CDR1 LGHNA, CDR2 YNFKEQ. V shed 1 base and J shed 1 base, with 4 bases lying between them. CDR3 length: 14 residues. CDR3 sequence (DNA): TGTGCCAGCAGCCAAGGCCAGAACACCGGGGAGCTGTTTTTT. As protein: CASSQGQNTGELFF.